This T cell receptor beta chain was identified during a study of blood T cell repertoires in COVID-19. The wider study: The samples span acute and convalescent COVID-19 from the United States, Italy and Spain. From T cells, B-cell-depleted T cells, or PBMCs came the material, which was cDNA or gDNA.

Original methodology: The authors estimated nucleated cell counts from reference gene primer amplification. The assay was immunoSEQ multiplex PCR, and TCRdb's table has in-frame clones only and misses some. D and trimming were read from the DNA, whereas the V and J calls and clone size are those reported in that table. The data hold some 250,000 clones, with more than 75% observed a single time. CDR3 length: 14 amino acids. The V gene's germline CDR1 is KGHSY and CDR2 FQNENV. V was shortened by 4 bases and J by 8 bases, with 15 bases between the two germline ends. The TCR comes from a woman aged 25 to 45 who had recovered from COVID-19. The chain employs TRBV16 and TRBJ2-1; weak D call: TRBD1 (5 bases). Sample: peripheral blood. The CDR3 sequence is CASSRTPSRDEQFF. CDR3 nucleotide sequence: TGTGCCAGCAGCCGGACACCTTCAAGGGATGAGCAGTTCTTC.